Listed below are T cell receptor beta chains from one sample, sequenced in a study of OX40 agonist ivuxolimab in advanced cancers. The assay was immunoSEQ multiplex PCR, and TCRdb's table has in-frame clones only and misses some. The table shows about 58,000 clones, with approximately 86% occurring only once. Source: CD4+ or CD8+ T cells sorted from blood, taken in a trial of the OX40 agonist ivuxolimab. The receptors were sampled from an adult with an advanced solid tumor such as melanoma, head and neck, liver or kidney cancer. Each CDR3 is given with its conserved first and last residue. Each record gives: CDR3 length, clone size, J gene, V gene, D gene, CDR3 protein, CDR3 DNA. D genes are given only for firm matches. Expanded clones are given a class, and other clones once, few, many or no size at all.

cdr3_length: 14
clone_size: -
j_call: TRBJ2-7
v_call: TRBV6-5
d_call: TRBD1
cdr3_aa: CASRQGQGQYEQYF
cdr3_nt: TGTGCCAGCCGACAGGGACAGGGGCAGTACGAGCAGTACTTC

cdr3_length: 15
clone_size: -
j_call: TRBJ1-6
v_call: TRBV6-5
d_call: -
cdr3_aa: CARKGLGSYNSPLHF
cdr3_nt: TGTGCCAGAAAGGGGTTAGGCTCCTATAATTCACCCCTCCACTTT

cdr3_length: 17
clone_size: -
j_call: TRBJ2-5
v_call: TRBV7-9
d_call: TRBD2
cdr3_aa: CASRLRGGFESGETQYF
cdr3_nt: TGTGCCAGCAGGCTGCGGGGGGGTTTTGAGAGCGGAGAGACCCAGTACTTC

cdr3_length: 14
clone_size: -
j_call: TRBJ2-7
v_call: TRBV10-1
d_call: -
cdr3_aa: CASSESGVPYEQYF
cdr3_nt: TGCGCCAGCAGTGAGTCTGGTGTCCCCTACGAGCAGTACTTC

cdr3_length: 16
clone_size: few
j_call: TRBJ1-3
v_call: TRBV10-1
d_call: TRBD1
cdr3_aa: CASSGMTGETGNTIYF
cdr3_nt: TGCGCCAGCAGTGGAATGACAGGGGAAACTGGAAACACCATATATTTT

cdr3_length: 14
clone_size: -
j_call: TRBJ2-2
v_call: TRBV7-3
d_call: -
cdr3_aa: CASSEDSYTGELFF
cdr3_nt: TGTGCCAGCAGCGAGGACTCCTACACCGGGGAGCTGTTTTTT

cdr3_length: 14
clone_size: once
j_call: TRBJ2-3
v_call: TRBV29-1
d_call: -
cdr3_aa: CSAVRVISTDTQYF
cdr3_nt: TGCAGCGCTGTGCGGGTAATAAGCACAGATACGCAGTATTTT

cdr3_length: 13
clone_size: -
j_call: TRBJ1-1
v_call: TRBV6-5
d_call: -
cdr3_aa: CASSFTPVTEAFF
cdr3_nt: TGTGCCAGCAGTTTCACACCGGTCACTGAAGCTTTCTTT

cdr3_length: 15
clone_size: -
j_call: TRBJ1-2
v_call: TRBV7-9
d_call: -
cdr3_aa: CASSLGGARDYGYTF
cdr3_nt: TGTGCCAGCAGCCTAGGGGGGGCGAGGGACTATGGCTACACCTTC

cdr3_length: 15
clone_size: -
j_call: TRBJ2-5
v_call: TRBV6-5
d_call: TRBD2
cdr3_aa: CASSITSGGDPTQYF
cdr3_nt: TGTGCCAGCAGTATTACTAGCGGGGGGGATCCTACCCAGTACTTC

cdr3_length: 16
clone_size: -
j_call: TRBJ1-1
v_call: TRBV6-1
d_call: -
cdr3_aa: CASSAQSYLPGTEAFF
cdr3_nt: TGTGCCAGCAGTGCGCAGTCCTACCTACCGGGCACTGAAGCTTTCTTT

cdr3_length: 14
clone_size: -
j_call: TRBJ2-1
v_call: TRBV5-1
d_call: TRBD2
cdr3_aa: CATASGGAINEQFF
cdr3_nt: TGCGCCACGGCTAGCGGGGGGGCTATCAATGAGCAGTTCTTC

cdr3_length: 11
clone_size: -
j_call: TRBJ2-7
v_call: TRBV5-1
d_call: -
cdr3_aa: CASRQHDEQYF
cdr3_nt: TGCGCCAGCCGGCAGCATGATGAGCAGTACTTC

cdr3_length: 14
clone_size: -
j_call: TRBJ2-5
v_call: TRBV7-3
d_call: TRBD2
cdr3_aa: CASSARPGGETQYF
cdr3_nt: TGTGCCAGCAGCGCCAGGCCGGGGGGGGAGACCCAGTACTTC

cdr3_length: 16
clone_size: -
j_call: TRBJ2-1
v_call: TRBV30
d_call: -
cdr3_aa: CAWAKQDFVSYNEQFF
cdr3_nt: TGTGCCTGGGCCAAACAGGACTTCGTATCCTACAATGAGCAGTTCTTC

cdr3_length: 13
clone_size: -
j_call: TRBJ2-5
v_call: TRBV5-1
d_call: -
cdr3_aa: CASSLDRVGTQYF
cdr3_nt: TGCGCCAGCAGCTTGGACAGGGTTGGGACCCAGTACTTC

cdr3_length: 12
clone_size: -
j_call: TRBJ2-7
v_call: TRBV29-1
d_call: TRBD1
cdr3_aa: CSARDRVYEQYF
cdr3_nt: TGCAGCGCCCGGGACAGGGTCTACGAGCAGTACTTC

cdr3_length: 19
clone_size: -
j_call: TRBJ1-3
v_call: TRBV4-2
d_call: -
cdr3_aa: CASSQDSPPYGYSGNTIYF
cdr3_nt: TGTGCCAGCAGCCAAGATTCCCCTCCCTATGGATACTCTGGAAACACCATATATTTT

cdr3_length: 15
clone_size: -
j_call: TRBJ1-3
v_call: TRBV18
d_call: -
cdr3_aa: CASSQASNSGNTIYF
cdr3_nt: TGTGCCAGCTCACAGGCCAGCAACTCTGGAAACACCATATATTTT

cdr3_length: 17
clone_size: -
j_call: TRBJ2-1
v_call: TRBV5-1
d_call: TRBD2
cdr3_aa: CASSLGLAGNPYNEQFF
cdr3_nt: TGCGCCAGCAGCTTAGGACTAGCGGGGAATCCTTACAATGAGCAGTTCTTC

cdr3_length: 15
clone_size: -
j_call: TRBJ1-4
v_call: TRBV10-3
d_call: TRBD1
cdr3_aa: CAISAQGRTNEKLFF
cdr3_nt: TGTGCCATCAGTGCACAGGGGCGTACTAATGAAAAACTGTTTTTT

cdr3_length: 12
clone_size: -
j_call: TRBJ2-1
v_call: TRBV23-1
d_call: -
cdr3_aa: CASAPWELEQFF
cdr3_nt: TGCGCCAGCGCCCCCTGGGAACTCGAGCAGTTCTTC

cdr3_length: 15
clone_size: -
j_call: TRBJ2-1
v_call: TRBV19
d_call: -
cdr3_aa: CASSIGRGPYNEQFF
cdr3_nt: TGTGCCAGTAGTATCGGGCGGGGGCCTTACAATGAGCAGTTCTTC

cdr3_length: 16
clone_size: -
j_call: TRBJ2-1
v_call: TRBV9
d_call: TRBD2
cdr3_aa: CASSVEVLAGVREQFF
cdr3_nt: TGTGCCAGCAGCGTAGAGGTTCTAGCGGGGGTAAGGGAGCAGTTCTTC

cdr3_length: 15
clone_size: -
j_call: TRBJ2-1
v_call: TRBV5-6
d_call: TRBD1
cdr3_aa: CASSHLGQWIWEQFF
cdr3_nt: TGTGCCAGCAGCCATTTGGGACAGTGGATATGGGAGCAGTTCTTC

cdr3_length: 15
clone_size: -
j_call: TRBJ1-1
v_call: TRBV4-1
d_call: TRBD1
cdr3_aa: CASSDLTGANTEAFF
cdr3_nt: TGCGCCAGCAGCGACCTAACAGGGGCGAACACTGAAGCTTTCTTT

cdr3_length: 15
clone_size: -
j_call: TRBJ1-1
v_call: TRBV5-1
d_call: -
cdr3_aa: CASSVYLRGNTEAFF
cdr3_nt: TGCGCCAGCAGCGTATACCTCAGGGGTAACACTGAAGCTTTCTTT

cdr3_length: 13
clone_size: -
j_call: TRBJ2-1
v_call: TRBV5-4
d_call: -
cdr3_aa: CASSLVVGGEQFF
cdr3_nt: TGTGCCAGCAGCTTAGTGGTGGGTGGCGAGCAGTTCTTC

cdr3_length: 16
clone_size: -
j_call: TRBJ1-5
v_call: TRBV6-1
d_call: -
cdr3_aa: CASSEFTGLSNQPQHF
cdr3_nt: TGTGCCAGCAGTGAATTTACGGGTTTAAGCAATCAGCCCCAGCATTTT

cdr3_length: 11
clone_size: few
j_call: TRBJ2-7
v_call: TRBV2
d_call: -
cdr3_aa: CASSRSYEQYF
cdr3_nt: TGTGCCAGCAGTCGGAGCTACGAGCAGTACTTC

cdr3_length: 14
clone_size: -
j_call: TRBJ1-5
v_call: TRBV6-1
d_call: TRBD1
cdr3_aa: CASHRDRGWQPQHF
cdr3_nt: TGTGCCAGCCATAGGGACAGGGGTTGGCAGCCCCAGCATTTT

cdr3_length: 15
clone_size: -
j_call: TRBJ1-1
v_call: TRBV7-2
d_call: TRBD1
cdr3_aa: CASSEPGQGARGAFF
cdr3_nt: TGTGCCAGCAGCGAACCGGGACAGGGGGCGCGTGGCGCTTTCTTT

cdr3_length: 18
clone_size: -
j_call: TRBJ1-4
v_call: TRBV21-1
d_call: -
cdr3_aa: CASSKAPGALATNEKLFF
cdr3_nt: TGTGCCAGCAGCAAAGCCCCAGGGGCCCTTGCAACTAATGAAAAACTGTTTTTT

cdr3_length: 17
clone_size: -
j_call: TRBJ1-2
v_call: TRBV19
d_call: -
cdr3_aa: CASSIGQWELAFRGYTF
cdr3_nt: TGTGCCAGTAGTATCGGGCAGTGGGAGCTAGCCTTCCGTGGCTACACCTTC

cdr3_length: 14
clone_size: -
j_call: TRBJ1-4
v_call: TRBV4-2
d_call: -
cdr3_aa: CASSQEEGAEKLFF
cdr3_nt: TGTGCCAGCAGCCAAGAGGAGGGAGCTGAAAAACTGTTTTTT

cdr3_length: 12
clone_size: -
j_call: TRBJ1-5
v_call: TRBV7-9
d_call: -
cdr3_aa: CASSTPNQPQHF
cdr3_nt: TGTGCCAGCAGCACACCCAATCAGCCCCAGCATTTT

cdr3_length: 15
clone_size: few
j_call: TRBJ2-7
v_call: TRBV18
d_call: TRBD2
cdr3_aa: CASSPSAGGAYEQYF
cdr3_nt: TGTGCCAGCTCACCATCAGCGGGGGGAGCCTACGAGCAGTACTTC

cdr3_length: 13
clone_size: few
j_call: TRBJ1-1
v_call: TRBV6-5
d_call: TRBD1
cdr3_aa: CASSSDRTSEAFF
cdr3_nt: TGTGCCAGCAGTTCGGACAGGACATCTGAAGCTTTCTTT

cdr3_length: 13
clone_size: -
j_call: TRBJ2-5
v_call: TRBV25-1
d_call: -
cdr3_aa: CASSESPWETQYF
cdr3_nt: TGTGCCAGCAGTGAGTCACCGTGGGAGACCCAGTACTTC

cdr3_length: 16
clone_size: -
j_call: TRBJ2-5
v_call: TRBV9
d_call: TRBD2
cdr3_aa: CASSVASGGAVETQYF
cdr3_nt: TGTGCCAGCAGCGTAGCTAGCGGGGGGGCCGTGGAGACCCAGTACTTC

cdr3_length: 17
clone_size: -
j_call: TRBJ2-1
v_call: TRBV4-1
d_call: TRBD2
cdr3_aa: CASSPDLERGGGNEQFF
cdr3_nt: TGCGCCAGCAGCCCTGACCTTGAGCGGGGGGGCGGAAATGAGCAGTTCTTC

cdr3_length: 14
clone_size: few
j_call: TRBJ2-2
v_call: TRBV30
d_call: -
cdr3_aa: CAWRLGQNTGELFF
cdr3_nt: TGTGCCTGGAGACTCGGACAGAACACCGGGGAGCTGTTTTTT

cdr3_length: 13
clone_size: -
j_call: TRBJ2-1
v_call: TRBV7-3
d_call: TRBD2
cdr3_aa: CASSLGLAGGQFF
cdr3_nt: TGTGCCAGCAGCTTAGGGCTAGCGGGGGGTCAGTTCTTC

cdr3_length: 16
clone_size: few
j_call: TRBJ1-3
v_call: TRBV15
d_call: -
cdr3_aa: CATSRRRGLSGNTIYF
cdr3_nt: TGTGCCACCAGCAGGAGACGGGGGCTCAGTGGAAACACCATATATTTT

cdr3_length: 13
clone_size: -
j_call: TRBJ1-2
v_call: TRBV19
d_call: -
cdr3_aa: CASSSSPGRGYTF
cdr3_nt: TGTGCCAGTAGTTCCTCCCCGGGACGGGGCTACACCTTC

cdr3_length: 15
clone_size: -
j_call: TRBJ1-5
v_call: TRBV5-1
d_call: -
cdr3_aa: CASSFGTGENQPQHF
cdr3_nt: TGCGCCAGCAGCTTTGGAACAGGCGAAAATCAGCCCCAGCATTTT

cdr3_length: 16
clone_size: -
j_call: TRBJ2-5
v_call: TRBV5-1
d_call: -
cdr3_aa: CASSLVGGRLVETQYF
cdr3_nt: TGCGCCAGCAGCTTGGTCGGGGGGCGCTTGGTTGAGACCCAGTACTTC